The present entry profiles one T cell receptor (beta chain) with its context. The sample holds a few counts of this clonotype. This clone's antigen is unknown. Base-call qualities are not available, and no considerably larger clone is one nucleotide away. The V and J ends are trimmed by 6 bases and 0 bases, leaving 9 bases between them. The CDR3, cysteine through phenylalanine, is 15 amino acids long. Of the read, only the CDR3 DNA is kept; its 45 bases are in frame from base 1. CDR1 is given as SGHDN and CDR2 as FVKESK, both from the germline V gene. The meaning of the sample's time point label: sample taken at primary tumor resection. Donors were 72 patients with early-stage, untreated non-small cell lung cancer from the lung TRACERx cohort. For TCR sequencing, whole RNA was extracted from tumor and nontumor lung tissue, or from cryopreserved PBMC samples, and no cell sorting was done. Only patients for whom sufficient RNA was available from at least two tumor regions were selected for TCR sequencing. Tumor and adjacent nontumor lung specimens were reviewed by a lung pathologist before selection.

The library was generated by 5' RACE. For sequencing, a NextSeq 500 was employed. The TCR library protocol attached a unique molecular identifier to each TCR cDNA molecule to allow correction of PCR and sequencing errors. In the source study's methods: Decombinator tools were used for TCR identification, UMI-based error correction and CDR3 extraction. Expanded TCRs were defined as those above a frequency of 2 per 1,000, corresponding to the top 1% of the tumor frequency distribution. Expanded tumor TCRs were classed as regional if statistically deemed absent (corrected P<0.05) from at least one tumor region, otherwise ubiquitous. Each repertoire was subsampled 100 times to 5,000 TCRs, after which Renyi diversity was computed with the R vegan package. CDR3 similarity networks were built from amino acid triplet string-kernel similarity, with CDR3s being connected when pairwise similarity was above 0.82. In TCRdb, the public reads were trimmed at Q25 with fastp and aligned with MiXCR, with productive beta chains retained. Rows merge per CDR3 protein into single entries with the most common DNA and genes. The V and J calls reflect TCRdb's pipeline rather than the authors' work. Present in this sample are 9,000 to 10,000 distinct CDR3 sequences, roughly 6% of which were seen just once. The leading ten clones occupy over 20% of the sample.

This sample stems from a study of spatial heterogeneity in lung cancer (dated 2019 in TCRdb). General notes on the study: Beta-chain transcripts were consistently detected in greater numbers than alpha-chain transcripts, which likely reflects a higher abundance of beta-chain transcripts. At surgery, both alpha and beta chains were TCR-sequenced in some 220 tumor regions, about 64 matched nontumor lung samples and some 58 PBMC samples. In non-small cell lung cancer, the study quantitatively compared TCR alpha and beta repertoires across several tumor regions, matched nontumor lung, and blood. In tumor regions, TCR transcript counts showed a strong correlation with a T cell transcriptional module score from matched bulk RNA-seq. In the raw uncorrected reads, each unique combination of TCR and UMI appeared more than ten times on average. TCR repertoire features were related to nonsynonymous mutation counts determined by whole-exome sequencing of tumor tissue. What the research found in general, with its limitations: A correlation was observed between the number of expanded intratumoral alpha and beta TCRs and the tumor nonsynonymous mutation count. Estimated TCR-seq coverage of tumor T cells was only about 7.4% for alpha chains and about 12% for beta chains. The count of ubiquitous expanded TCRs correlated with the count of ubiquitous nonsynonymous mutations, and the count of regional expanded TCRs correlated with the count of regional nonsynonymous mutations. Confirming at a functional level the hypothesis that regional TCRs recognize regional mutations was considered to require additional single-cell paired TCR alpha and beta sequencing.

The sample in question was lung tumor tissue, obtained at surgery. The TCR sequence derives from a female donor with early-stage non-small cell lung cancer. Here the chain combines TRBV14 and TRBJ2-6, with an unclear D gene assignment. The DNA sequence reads TGTGCCAGCAGTAAAATCAACTCTGGGGCCAACGTCCTGACTTTC. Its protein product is CASSKINSGANVLTF.